The clone carrying this T cell receptor (beta chain) was detected only a few times. Its antigen remains unknown. Sequenced material consisted of expressed TCRB transcripts (all of the isolated RNA was reverse transcribed). Profiling relied on immunoSEQ multiplex PCR, and the TCRdb table lists in-frame clones only, not all of them. The sample lists about 470,000 clones, approximately 31% occurring once. These data belong to a study of beta chain features in type 1 diabetes. The CDR3 loop spans 17 amino acids. The germline gives CDR1 LGHNA, CDR2 YNFKEQ. The V end lost 1 base, the J end lost 0 bases, and 13 bases lay between the germline ends. Study outcomes and limitations: The study found that naive, central memory and Treg TCRB repertoires appeared more similar in patients than in healthy donors.

The sample consisted of naive CD4+ T cells from blood. The genes are TRBV4-2 and TRBJ2-1; D not resolved. The clonotype comes from a young man in good health. This CDR3 is CASSQGERPSSYNEQFF. Here the CDR3 DNA reads TGTGCCAGCAGCCAAGGGGAAAGGCCGAGCTCCTACAATGAGCAGTTCTTC.